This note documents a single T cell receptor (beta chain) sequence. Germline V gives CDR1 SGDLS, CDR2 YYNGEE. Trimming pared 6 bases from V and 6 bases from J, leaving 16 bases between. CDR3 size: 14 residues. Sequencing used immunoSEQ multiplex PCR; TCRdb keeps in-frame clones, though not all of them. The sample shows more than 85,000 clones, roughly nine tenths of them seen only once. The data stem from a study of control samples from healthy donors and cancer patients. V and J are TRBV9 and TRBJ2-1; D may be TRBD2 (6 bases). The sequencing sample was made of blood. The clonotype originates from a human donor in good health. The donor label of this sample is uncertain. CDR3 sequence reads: CASTEDTSRNEQFF. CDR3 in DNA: TGTGCCAGCACCGAGGATACTAGCCGCAATGAGCAGTTCTTC.